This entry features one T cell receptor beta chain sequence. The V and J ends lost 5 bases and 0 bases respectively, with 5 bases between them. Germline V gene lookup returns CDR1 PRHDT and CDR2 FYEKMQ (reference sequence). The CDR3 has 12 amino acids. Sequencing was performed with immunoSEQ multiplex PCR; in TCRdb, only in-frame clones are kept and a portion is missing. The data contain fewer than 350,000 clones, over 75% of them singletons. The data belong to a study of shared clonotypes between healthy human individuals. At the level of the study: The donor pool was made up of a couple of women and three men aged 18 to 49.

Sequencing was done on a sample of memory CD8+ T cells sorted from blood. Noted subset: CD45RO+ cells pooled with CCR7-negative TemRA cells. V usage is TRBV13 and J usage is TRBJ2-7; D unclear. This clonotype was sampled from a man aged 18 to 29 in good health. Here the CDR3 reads CASSMGSYEQYF. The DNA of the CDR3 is TGTGCCAGCAGCATGGGCTCCTACGAGCAGTACTTC. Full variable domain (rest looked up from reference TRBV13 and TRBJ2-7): AAGVIQSPRHLIKEKRETATLKCYPIPRHDTVYWYQQGPGQDPQFLISFYEKMQSDKGSIPDRFSAQQFSDYHSELNMSSLELGDSALYFCASSMGSYEQYFGPGTRLTVT.